Listed below are T cell receptor beta chains from one sample, sequenced in a study of blood T cell repertoires in COVID-19. Clones were sequenced by immunoSEQ multiplex PCR, and TCRdb holds only the in-frame ones, with some missing. The sample contains 150,000 to 200,000 clones, less than 90% of which appear only once. The sample consisted of peripheral blood. The origin of the receptors is a woman aged 55-69 years with COVID-19, enrolled during active disease. Each CDR3 is given with its conserved first and last residue. Each record gives: D gene, clone size, J gene, V gene, CDR3 DNA, CDR3 protein. A D gene is named only where the DNA matches it firmly. Size is omitted from some rows. Given values are once, few, many or a class for expanded clones.

d_call: .; clone_size: .; j_call: TRBJ2-3; v_call: TRBV6-6; cdr3_nt: TGTGCCAGCCGCGGGGACGGGGATACGCAGTATTTT; cdr3_aa: CASRGDGDTQYF
d_call: .; clone_size: .; j_call: TRBJ2-7; v_call: TRBV3-1/TRBV3-2; cdr3_nt: TGTGCCAGCAGCCTATCTAACAGATATAACTACGAGCAGTACTTC; cdr3_aa: CASSLSNRYNYEQYF
d_call: TRBD2; clone_size: .; j_call: TRBJ2-3; v_call: TRBV7-9; cdr3_nt: TGTGCCAGCAGCCTGCCCCCGGCTCTTGCGGGAGGGGCAGATACGCAGTATTTT; cdr3_aa: CASSLPPALAGGADTQYF
d_call: .; clone_size: .; j_call: TRBJ1-6; v_call: TRBV19; cdr3_nt: TGTGCCAGTAGTATAGGGGGCCGAAATTCACCCCTCCACTTT; cdr3_aa: CASSIGGRNSPLHF
d_call: .; clone_size: .; j_call: TRBJ2-1; v_call: TRBV11-3; cdr3_nt: TGTGCCAGCAGAGGGGGGGGCCCCTACAATGAGCAGTTCTTC; cdr3_aa: CASRGGGPYNEQFF
d_call: TRBD2; clone_size: .; j_call: TRBJ2-3; v_call: TRBV25-1; cdr3_nt: TGTGCCAGCACTCCGGGACTAGCGATGCCCCCAGATACGCAGTATTTT; cdr3_aa: CASTPGLAMPPDTQYF
d_call: TRBD2; clone_size: .; j_call: TRBJ2-7; v_call: TRBV9; cdr3_nt: TGTGCCAGCAGCCGAGGCCTAGCGGTCTACGAGCAGTACTTC; cdr3_aa: CASSRGLAVYEQYF
d_call: TRBD1; clone_size: once; j_call: TRBJ2-1; v_call: TRBV27; cdr3_nt: TGTGCCAGCACAAGGGACAGGCAAGGGGATGAGCAGTTCTTC; cdr3_aa: CASTRDRQGDEQFF
d_call: .; clone_size: .; j_call: TRBJ2-7; v_call: TRBV5-1; cdr3_nt: TGCGCCAGCAGCTGGGGCAGGGGCTACGAGCAGTACTTC; cdr3_aa: CASSWGRGYEQYF
d_call: .; clone_size: .; j_call: TRBJ1-1; v_call: TRBV11-3; cdr3_nt: TGTGCCAGCAGCTTAAAGGCGGGGGTTAGGGCTTTCTTT; cdr3_aa: CASSLKAGVRAFF
d_call: .; clone_size: once; j_call: TRBJ2-1; v_call: TRBV5-1; cdr3_nt: TGCGCCAGCAGCGCAGGACACCTGAGCTCCTACAATGAGCAGTTCTTC; cdr3_aa: CASSAGHLSSYNEQFF
d_call: TRBD1; clone_size: .; j_call: TRBJ1-1; v_call: TRBV5-1; cdr3_nt: TGCGCCAGCAGCTTCAATAGACAGGGTATCGCTTTCTTT; cdr3_aa: CASSFNRQGIAFF
d_call: TRBD1; clone_size: .; j_call: TRBJ1-3; v_call: TRBV7-9; cdr3_nt: TGTGCCAGCAGCTCGTCCCGGGACAGGCCCCTGGGTGCAGGAAACACCATATATTTT; cdr3_aa: CASSSSRDRPLGAGNTIYF
d_call: .; clone_size: .; j_call: TRBJ1-3; v_call: TRBV9; cdr3_nt: TGTGCCAGCAGCGTAGGTCGGCCGGGCTCTGGAAACACCATATATTTT; cdr3_aa: CASSVGRPGSGNTIYF
d_call: .; clone_size: .; j_call: TRBJ1-1; v_call: TRBV4-3; cdr3_nt: TGCGCCAGCAGCCAACCAGCTAGATTGACAGGTACGACTGAAGCTTTCTTT; cdr3_aa: CASSQPARLTGTTEAFF
d_call: TRBD1; clone_size: .; j_call: TRBJ1-1; v_call: TRBV7-8; cdr3_nt: TGTGCCAGCAGAAGAACAGGGGGCACTGAAGCTTTCTTT; cdr3_aa: CASRRTGGTEAFF
d_call: TRBD2; clone_size: .; j_call: TRBJ2-1; v_call: TRBV9; cdr3_nt: TGTGCCAGCAGCGCAGGACTAGCGGACAATGAGCAGTTCTTC; cdr3_aa: CASSAGLADNEQFF
d_call: .; clone_size: .; j_call: TRBJ2-5; v_call: TRBV2; cdr3_nt: TGTGCCAGCAGCCCACGGCTTCGACTACAAGAGACCCAGTACTTC; cdr3_aa: CASSPRLRLQETQYF
d_call: TRBD1; clone_size: .; j_call: TRBJ1-2; v_call: TRBV28; cdr3_nt: TGTGCCAGCTTAAGGTCGGGACAGGGGGTTCATGGCTACACCTTC; cdr3_aa: CASLRSGQGVHGYTF
d_call: .; clone_size: .; j_call: TRBJ2-1; v_call: TRBV6-6; cdr3_nt: TGTGCCAGCAGTTATGGGACGGGAGCTACCTACAATGAGCAGTTCTTC; cdr3_aa: CASSYGTGATYNEQFF
d_call: TRBD2; clone_size: .; j_call: TRBJ2-7; v_call: TRBV11-3; cdr3_nt: TGTGCCAGCAGCTCGCTAAGCGGGAGGGCCCTCTCCGAGCAGTACTTC; cdr3_aa: CASSSLSGRALSEQYF
d_call: TRBD2; clone_size: .; j_call: TRBJ2-1; v_call: TRBV5-1; cdr3_nt: TGCGCCAGCAGCTTGGTATTAACTAGCGGTTACAATGAGCAGTTCTTC; cdr3_aa: CASSLVLTSGYNEQFF